The 30 T cell receptor beta chains presented below share a single source sample, sequenced in a study of lymphopenia after photon versus proton radiotherapy. Libraries were prepared by immunoSEQ multiplex PCR; TCRdb keeps only in-frame clonotypes and omits some of them. The table has about 24,000 clones, approximately 80% seen once. The specimen was peripheral blood, collected from a patient treated with photon-based radiotherapy. These receptors were taken from a man between 40 and 49 years old with gastric cancer.

V and J are TRBV5-4 and TRBJ1-3; D is unclear. Per germline, CDR1 SGHNT and CDR2 YYREEE (reference sequence). V gave up 4 bases and J gave up 2 bases, with 16 bases separating them. The CDR3 covers 16 residues. Written as DNA, the CDR3 is TGTGCCAGCAGCCGAACTATACCCGGGGCTGGAAACACCATATATTTT. Translating gives CASSRTIPGAGNTIYF.

The chain is built from TRBV6-6 and TRBJ2-7, with 8 bases fitting TRBD1. The V segment lost 5 bases and the J segment 4 bases; nucleotides outside the gene matches: 10. The CDR3 totals 15 residues. CDR1 is MNHNY and CDR2 is SVGAGI in the germline V gene (reference sequence). CDR3: CASSTGQGLSYEQYF. DNA of the CDR3: TGTGCCAGCAGTACCGGACAGGGCCTCTCTTACGAGCAGTACTTC.

This clone has just a few counts. The rearrangement links TRBV14 to TRBJ1-2; possible D gene TRBD1, 6 bases. The V and J ends lost 0 bases and 7 bases respectively, with 12 bases between them. The germline V gene has CDR1 SGHDN and CDR2 FVKESK. The CDR3 has 14 amino acids. Here the CDR3 DNA reads TGTGCCAGCAGCCAAGACAGGGGAGCCGGTGGCTACACCTTC. Its protein product is CASSQDRGAGGYTF.

The chain has TRBV11-1 and TRBJ1-2; D remains ambiguous. V was trimmed by 5 bases and J by 0 bases, leaving 13 bases between them. The CDR3 runs 15 residues. The germline V gene has CDR1 SGHAT and CDR2 FQDESV (reference sequence). Here the CDR3 reads CASSPWGSPNYGYTF. The CDR3, as DNA: TGTGCCAGCAGCCCTTGGGGTTCACCTAACTATGGCTACACCTTC.

The chain employs TRBV7-3 and TRBJ2-3, with D possibly being TRBD1 (6 bases). CDR1 SGHTA and CDR2 FQGTGA come from the germline V gene. Deletions cut 0 bases from V and 8 bases from J, with 9 bases between. There are 13 residues in the CDR3. CDR3 DNA: TGTGCCAGCAGCTTAACGCAAGGGGGTACGCAGTATTTT. As protein: CASSLTQGGTQYF. The variable domain in full, completed from reference TRBV7-3 and TRBJ2-3, reads GAGVSQTPSNKVTEKGKYVELRCDPISGHTALYWYRQSLGQGPEFLIYFQGTGAADDSGLPNDRFFAVRPEGSVSTLKIQRTERGDSAVYLCASSLTQGGTQYFGPGTRLTVL.

This clone was counted only a few times. This chain links TRBV9 with TRBJ1-1; D ambiguous. The length of the CDR3 is 14 residues. Germline loops: CDR1 SGDLS, CDR2 YYNGEE. The ends were cut back, 0 bases at V and 2 bases at J, with 8 bases in the middle. The CDR3, as DNA: TGTGCCAGCAGCGTAGAGGGATTTAACACTGAAGCTTTCTTT. It specifies CASSVEGFNTEAFF. Filled out from reference TRBV9 and TRBJ1-1, the complete variable domain reads DSGVTQTPKHLITATGQRVTLRCSPRSGDLSVYWYQQSLDQGLQFLIQYYNGEERAKGNILERFSAQQFPDLHSELNLSSLELGDSALYFCASSVEGFNTEAFFGQGTRLTVV.

V is TRBV18 and J is TRBJ2-3; 8 positions agree with TRBD1. The V gene's germline CDR1 is KGHSH and CDR2 LQKENI. The CDR3 sequence is 15 residues long. V gave up 5 bases and J gave up 0 bases; unmatched junction bases: 4. DNA for the CDR3: TGTGCCAGCTCATCGGGACAGGCTAGCACAGATACGCAGTATTTT. Protein product: CASSSGQASTDTQYF.

V usage is TRBV10-1 and J usage is TRBJ1-1, with TRBD1 matching over 9 bases. The CDR3 loop spans 17 amino acids. Per germline, CDR1 WNHNN and CDR2 SYGVQD (reference sequence). J was trimmed by 1 base and V by 2 bases; bases with no gene match: 8. The CDR3 DNA is TGCGCCAGCAGTGAGATTAGGGACAGGGCGAGGAACACTGAAGCTTTCTTT. Translation: CASSEIRDRARNTEAFF.

The rearrangement joins TRBV9 to TRBJ1-1, with D maybe TRBD1 (5 bases). V lost 4 bases and J 7 bases, leaving 20 bases between the germline ends. This CDR3 comprises 15 residues. Looked up from germline, CDR1 is SGDLS and CDR2 is YYNGEE. CDR3 residues: CASSLRGGLGVEAFF. In DNA form, the CDR3 reads TGTGCCAGCAGCCTCCGCGGTGGTCTAGGGGTTGAAGCTTTCTTT.

The chain joins TRBV11-2 to TRBJ2-4; 7 nucleotides match TRBD1. The CDR3 loop spans 15 amino acids. CDR1 is SGHAT and CDR2 is FQNNGV in the germline V gene. V gave up 6 bases and J gave up 0 bases; unmatched junction bases: 5. The CDR3 spells CASSDRDLAKNIQYF. DNA for the CDR3: TGTGCCAGCAGTGACAGGGATCTAGCCAAAAACATTCAGTACTTC.

The rearrangement joins TRBV5-5 to TRBJ1-1, with 9 bases matching TRBD1. CDR3 length: 14 residues. Trimming took 4 bases from V and 5 from J; bases not matched to a gene: 6. Germline CDR1 is SGHKS and CDR2 is YYEKEE (reference sequence). CDR3 sequence reads: CASSAGTGITEAFF. The CDR3 DNA sequence: TGTGCCAGCAGCGCCGGGACAGGGATAACTGAAGCTTTCTTT.

As regards this clone: Other nucleotide sequences in the sample specify the same CDR3. The V and J genes are TRBV5-1 and TRBJ2-7; D is undetermined. V was trimmed by 0 bases and J by 2 bases, leaving 9 bases between them. The germline V gene has CDR1 SGHRS and CDR2 YFSETQ. The CDR3 extends over 14 amino acids. The CDR3 nucleotides are TGCGCCAGCAGCTTGGTGGACGGCGCCTACGAGCAGTACTTC. It codes for CASSLVDGAYEQYF.

The genes are TRBV7-9 and TRBJ2-3; a weak D match, TRBD2 (6 bases). CDR3 size: 15 residues. Trimming cost V 4 bases and J 3 bases, with 14 bases left between them. Germline V lookup: CDR1 SEHNR, CDR2 FQNEAQ (reference sequence). Here the CDR3 DNA reads TGTGCCAGCAGCTCCACCCCGGGGAGGACAGATACGCAGTATTTT. Its translation is CASSSTPGRTDTQYF.

The count of this clone is one. The V and J genes are TRBV5-6 and TRBJ1-2; D is undetermined. Trimming removed 6 bases at V and 3 bases at J, with 15 bases between. Germline lookup yields CDR1 SGHDT and CDR2 YYEEEE. CDR3 length: 14 residues. This chain's CDR3 is CASILGPGDYGYTF. Written as DNA, the CDR3 is TGTGCCAGCATCCTCGGCCCGGGAGACTATGGCTACACCTTC.

The chain couples TRBV7-8 to TRBJ2-6; TRBD1 matches 9 bases. Germline CDR1 and CDR2: SGHVS and FQNEAQ. Germline trimming cut 0 bases from V and 0 bases from J; bases unmatched to any gene: 0. CDR3 size: 17 residues. This chain's CDR3 is CASSLATGGSGANVLTF. DNA for the CDR3: TGTGCCAGCAGCTTAGCGACAGGGGGCTCTGGGGCCAACGTCCTGACTTTC.

This rearrangement joins TRBV6-1 to TRBJ2-2, with D maybe TRBD1 (6 bases). This CDR3 comprises 14 residues. Per the germline V gene, CDR1 is MNHNS and CDR2 is SASEGT. V was trimmed by 4 bases and J by 5 bases, leaving 11 bases between them. The CDR3 here is CASSVRRGTGELFF. CDR3 coding DNA: TGTGCCAGCAGTGTCCGAAGGGGGACCGGGGAGCTGTTTTTT.

The chain joins TRBV28 to TRBJ2-2, with TRBD1 matching 9 bases. Germline-derived CDR1 and CDR2 are MDHEN and SYDVKM. V shed 6 bases and J 6 bases; nucleotides not matched to a gene: 11. This CDR3 region has 16 residues. CDR3 protein: CASSTTGQGVAGELFF. The CDR3 region has the DNA TGTGCCAGCAGCACCACGGGACAGGGCGTCGCCGGGGAGCTGTTTTTT.

This chain links TRBV9 with TRBJ1-1, with D perhaps TRBD1 (6 bases). The CDR3 totals 15 residues. The V end lost 0 bases, the J end lost 4 bases, and 13 bases lay between the germline ends. Germline CDR1 and CDR2: SGDLS and YYNGEE. The CDR3: CASSVASGGGTEAFF. CDR3 DNA: TGTGCCAGCAGCGTAGCGTCCGGGGGCGGCACTGAAGCTTTCTTT. Using reference TRBV9 and TRBJ1-1 for the parts outside the CDR3, the full variable domain is DSGVTQTPKHLITATGQRVTLRCSPRSGDLSVYWYQQSLDQGLQFLIQYYNGEERAKGNILERFSAQQFPDLHSELNLSSLELGDSALYFCASSVASGGGTEAFFGQGTRLTVV.

The rearrangement joins TRBV29-1 to TRBJ1-1, with TRBD1 as a possible D gene (5 bases). The CDR3 has 13 amino acids. CDR1 and CDR2 (germline): SQVTM, ANQGSEA. With 5 bases removed from V and 4 bases from J, the gap between germline ends came to 14 bases. CDR3 DNA: TGCAGCGTTCGGCGGGACGGAGTCACTGAAGCTTTCTTT. Translated: CSVRRDGVTEAFF.

J is TRBJ1-1 and V is TRBV14; D remains unclear. The CDR3 is 14 residues long. Trimming left V 1 base short and J 1 base short, with 7 bases between. The germline CDR1 and CDR2 sequences are SGHDN and FVKESK. CDR3 DNA sequence: TGTGCCAGCAGCCAAGGGACCTCGAACACTGAAGCTTTCTTT. It encodes CASSQGTSNTEAFF.

V and J are TRBV12-5 and TRBJ1-5, with 7 bases aligning to TRBD1. With V trimmed by 0 bases and J by 3 bases, 11 bases remained unmatched. CDR1 and CDR2 from the germline V gene are LGHNT and FRNRAP. The CDR3 runs 18 residues. The CDR3, as DNA: TGTGCTAGTGGTTTGGTACCCGGTTTAGGGGGCTTCAATCAGCCCCAGCATTTT. It translates to CASGLVPGLGGFNQPQHF.

This sequence joins TRBV7-9 and TRBJ1-2; D ambiguous. CDR3 length equals 10 residues. V lost 11 bases, J lost 4 bases, and 8 bases lay in between. Germline loops: CDR1 SEHNR, CDR2 FQNEAQ (reference sequence). CDR3 nucleotides: TGTGCCCCGCCAGGCTATGGCTACACCTTC. It codes for CAPPGYGYTF.

This rearrangement joins TRBV6-1 to TRBJ1-1, with D possibly matching TRBD1 (5 bases). The CDR3 covers 13 residues. CDR1 MNHNS and CDR2 SASEGT come from the germline V gene. The V end was cut by 5 bases, the J end by 4 bases, with 11 bases between. The CDR3 DNA reads TGTGCCAGCAGTAGCAGGGTCCGCACTGAAGCTTTCTTT. Residues: CASSSRVRTEAFF.

V is TRBV7-2 and J is TRBJ2-3; 8 bases fit TRBD2. Trimming at V came to 5 bases and at J to 2 bases, leaving 3 bases not matched to a gene. Germline CDR1 is SGHTA and CDR2 is FQGNSA. The CDR3 length is 14 residues. CDR3 protein: CASSAGGLTDTQYF. Written as DNA, the CDR3 is TGTGCCAGCAGCGCGGGGGGACTCACAGATACGCAGTATTTT.

The J gene is TRBJ2-5, the V gene TRBV4-2; TRBD2 matches 10 bases. There are 16 residues in the CDR3. Germline lookup yields CDR1 LGHNA and CDR2 YNFKEQ. Trimming cost V 0 bases and J 3 bases; bases outside gene matches: 4. CDR3 coding DNA: TGTGCCAGCAGCCAAGATTACAGCGGGGGGGAAGAGACCCAGTACTTC. It codes for CASSQDYSGGEETQYF.

The gene calls are TRBV18 and TRBJ1-1; 8 positions agree with TRBD1. J lost 1 base, V lost 4 bases, and 2 bases had no gene match. Germline CDR1 is KGHSH and CDR2 is LQKENI. There are 14 residues in the CDR3. The CDR3 nucleotides are TGTGCCAGCTCACTTGGGACAGGGAACACTGAAGCTTTCTTT. It translates to CASSLGTGNTEAFF.

In DNA, the CDR3 is TGTGCCTGGAGTTTAGGTCGGGGATTAGAGACCCAGTACTTC. This sequence encodes CAWSLGRGLETQYF. The chain recombines TRBV30 with TRBJ2-5; D may be TRBD2 (5 bases). The V and J ends lost 2 bases and 4 bases respectively, with 14 bases between them. This CDR3 has 14 residues. Per the germline V gene, CDR1 is GTSNPN and CDR2 is SVGIG (reference sequence).

The V gene is TRBV10-3, the J gene TRBJ2-2; 9 bases line up with TRBD1. The junction had 6 bases not matched to a gene; V was cut back by 5 bases and J by 5 bases. This CDR3 has 15 residues. Germline-derived CDR1 and CDR2 are ENHRY and SYGVKD. CDR3 DNA: TGTGCCATCAGTCTGGGACAGGGCGGGACCGGGGAGCTGTTTTTT. It yields the protein CAISLGQGGTGELFF.

CDR3 amino acids: CASREDFNTEAFF. The CDR3 coding sequence is TGTGCCAGCCGGGAGGATTTTAACACTGAAGCTTTCTTT. This chain connects TRBV7-2 to TRBJ1-1; no reliable D call. The V gene lost 8 bases and the J gene lost 2 bases, with 12 bases spanning the gap. CDR1 and CDR2 (germline): SGHTA, FQGNSA. The CDR3 sequence is 13 residues long.

V usage is TRBV29-1 and J usage is TRBJ1-1, with unresolved D. V was pared by 1 base and J by 0 bases, with 6 bases between. CDR1 SQVTM and CDR2 ANQGSEA come from the germline V gene. The CDR3 length is 13 residues. The CDR3 region is CSVEAPMNTEAFF. In DNA form, the CDR3 reads TGCAGCGTTGAAGCACCTATGAACACTGAAGCTTTCTTT.